This record covers a single T cell receptor (beta chain). What it recognizes is unknown. After removal of 9 bases from V and 7 bases from J, the junction contained 9 bases not matched to a gene. The germline V gene encodes CDR1 MNHEY and CDR2 SMNVEV (reference sequence). The CDR3 sequence is 15 residues long. These data come from a study of T-cell reconstitution after alpha-beta-depleted transplantation in children. Findings of the study overall: As was reported, about two months after transplant, alpha-beta T cells came from several hundred expanded graft clones. Some patients' high day-60 TCRbeta diversity was attributed to recipient cells surviving conditioning.

TCRbeta library preparation incorporated unique molecular identifiers. TCRdb re-called the PCR reads through MiXCR, storing one row per CDR3 protein. Among 530,000 or so distinct CDR3 sequences listed, 27% were seen once. This clonotype was sampled from a boy in the first two years of life with Wiskott-Aldrich syndrome, due to receive a stem cell transplant. J is TRBJ2-2 and V is TRBV27; 12 positions match TRBD1. Source: PBMCs, taken before TCRalphabeta/CD19-depleted stem cell transplant. CDR3 nucleotides: TGTGCCAGACAAGGGACAGGGGGCTGGATCGGGGAGCTGTTTTTT. Its translation: CARQGTGGWIGELFF.